This T cell receptor beta chain was captured in a study of blood T cell repertoires in COVID-19 (TCRdb year 2020). With regard to the full study: Samples from collaborators originated in the United States, Italy and Spain and spanned both the acute and convalescent phases of COVID-19. The prospective study material was composed of cDNA or gDNA derived from T cells, B-cell-depleted T cells, or PBMCs. Subjects who had been exposed to COVID-19, were actively infected with it, or had recovered from it provided the deeply sampled blood TCRbeta repertoires that made up the dataset. The repertoires were made available in a free public database intended to serve as a resource for research on the immune response to SARS-CoV-2. The samples were drawn from two sources: the first 160 participants of the ongoing ImmuneRACE study, and 1,000 to 1,500 subjects contributed by 6 global collaborators. Sample metadata almost always included a de-identified subject ID, COVID-19 status, age in years and sex. Where available, HLA class I and class II types were taken from metadata supplied by the sample provider and were not determined by assay-based typing. Broad study findings and their caveats: The amount of clinical and demographic metadata varied by source and participant and was provided uncurated.

TCRbeta CDR3 regions were amplified from genomic DNA by means of the immunoSEQ Assay, a bias-controlled multiplex PCR. Per the source publication's procedure: Nucleated cell counts per sample were estimated from amplification of reference gene primers within the assay. Sequence reads were collapsed and filtered to measure the absolute abundance of every unique TCRbeta CDR3 rearrangement. Productive Simpson clonality was computed per sample as the square root of Simpson's diversity index over productive rearrangements. Held by TCRdb, this immuneACCESS table contains in-frame sequences only and omits some clones. Under half of the omission traces to an unresolved V gene where checked; the cause of the rest is unknown. The D gene and trimming were derived from the DNA, and the V and J assignments and clone size from that table. The sample table records 220,000 or so clones; around four fifths of these occur just once. The ten largest clones capture 8% to 10% of the sample.

This clone has only one observation. This clone's antigen is unknown. It has no much larger one-base neighbor in the sample; base qualities were not kept. One collaborating source in Seattle enrolled patients while the patients were actively infected and followed the patients over time throughout the course of disease. The collaborating institutions used their own protocols to collect whole blood in K2EDTA tubes. For TCRbeta analysis, collaborators shipped samples in one of three forms: frozen whole blood, isolated PBMCs, or DNA extracted from either of those sample types. A distance of 18 bases separates the germline ends of V and J, which lose 6 bases and 3 bases respectively. The germline V gene supplies CDR1 KGHSH and CDR2 LQKENI. Including the terminal cysteine and phenylalanine, the CDR3 comprises 15 residues. This entry keeps only the CDR3 DNA: 45 bases, framed from base 1.

The sequence derives from a woman aged 80 or over with COVID-19, enrolled during active disease. The chain is encoded by TRBV18 joined to TRBJ2-7; a tentative D match to TRBD1 spans 7 bases. The sequenced sample was peripheral blood. The bases read TGTGCCAGCTCTGCTGGACAGGCTAGCGTCTACGAGCAGTACTTC. It translates as CASSAGQASVYEQYF. Reference TRBV18 and TRBJ2-7 genes cover what lies past the CDR3, so the full variable domain is NAGVMQNPRHLVRRRGQEARLRCSPMKGHSHVYWYRQLPEEGLKFMVYLQKENIIDESGMPKERFSAEFPKEGPSILRIQQVVRGDSAAYFCASSAGQASVYEQYFGPGTRLTVT.